This entry is about one TCR beta chain. Clones were read by immunoSEQ multiplex PCR, and TCRdb kept only the in-frame ones, dropping some. The sample shows hundreds of thousands of clones, 83% of them seen only once. Seattle's enrolled individuals joined amid active infection and were then monitored longitudinally. The data are from a study of blood T cell repertoires in COVID-19. Study-wide context: Samples of COVID-19 (acute and convalescent) were obtained from the United States, Italy and Spain.

Germline loops: CDR1 GTSNPN, CDR2 SVGIG (reference sequence). V was trimmed by 2 bases and J by 8 bases, leaving 16 bases between them. The CDR3 contains 15 residues. The sequenced material came from peripheral blood. The sequence came from a woman aged 25-40 years with COVID-19, enrolled during active disease. The chain links TRBV30 to TRBJ1-6, with TRBD1 as a possible D gene (5 bases). The CDR3 loop reads CAWSLTRQGHSPLHF. CDR3 in DNA: TGTGCCTGGAGTCTAACAAGGCAGGGTCATTCACCCCTCCACTTT.